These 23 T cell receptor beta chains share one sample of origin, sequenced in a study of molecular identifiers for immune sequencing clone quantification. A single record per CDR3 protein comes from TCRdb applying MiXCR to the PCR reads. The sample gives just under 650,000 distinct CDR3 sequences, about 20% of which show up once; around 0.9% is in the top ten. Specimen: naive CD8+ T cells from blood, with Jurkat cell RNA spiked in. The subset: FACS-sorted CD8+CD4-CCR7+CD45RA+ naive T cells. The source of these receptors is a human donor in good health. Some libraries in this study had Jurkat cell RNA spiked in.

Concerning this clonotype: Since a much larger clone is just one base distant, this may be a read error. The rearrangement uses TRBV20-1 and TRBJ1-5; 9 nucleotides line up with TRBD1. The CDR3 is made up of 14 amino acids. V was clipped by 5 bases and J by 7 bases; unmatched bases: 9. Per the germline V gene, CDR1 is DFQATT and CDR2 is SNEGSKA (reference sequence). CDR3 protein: CSAGGDRVWQPQHF. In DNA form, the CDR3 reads TGCAGTGCTGGGGGGGACAGGGTTTGGCAGCCCCAGCATTTT.

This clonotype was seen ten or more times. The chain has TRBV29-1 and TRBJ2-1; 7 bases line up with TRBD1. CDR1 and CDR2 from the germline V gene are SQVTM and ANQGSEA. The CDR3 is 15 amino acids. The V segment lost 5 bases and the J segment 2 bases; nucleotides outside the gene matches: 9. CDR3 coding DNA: TGCAGCGTTACTAAAGGACAGGTTACCTACAATGAGCAGTTCTTC. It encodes CSVTKGQVTYNEQFF.

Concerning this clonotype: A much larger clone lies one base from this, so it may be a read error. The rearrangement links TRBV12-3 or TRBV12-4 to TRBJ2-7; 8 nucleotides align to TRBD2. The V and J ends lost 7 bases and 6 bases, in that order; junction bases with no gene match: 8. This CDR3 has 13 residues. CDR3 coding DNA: TGTGCCAGCAAAGCGGGACTAGACAGCGAGCAGTACTTC. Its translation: CASKAGLDSEQYF.

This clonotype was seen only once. The CDR3 DNA is TGTGCCAGCAGTACTCAGGGGTTTGGCAATCAGCCCCAGCATTTT. Amino acid sequence: CASSTQGFGNQPQHF. The chain uses TRBV28 and TRBJ1-5, with D possibly matching TRBD1 (6 bases). The CDR3 runs to 15 residues. Between the trimmed V and J ends, which lost 5 bases and 2 bases, there was a span of 13 bases. CDR1 is MDHEN, CDR2 SYDVKM, per germline.

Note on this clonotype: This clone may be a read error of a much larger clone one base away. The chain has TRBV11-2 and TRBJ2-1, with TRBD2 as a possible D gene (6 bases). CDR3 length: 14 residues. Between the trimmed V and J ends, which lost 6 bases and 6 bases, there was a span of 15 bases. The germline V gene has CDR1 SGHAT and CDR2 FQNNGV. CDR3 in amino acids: CASRRTGTGNEQFF. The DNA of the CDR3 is TGTGCCAGCAGGAGGACCGGGACTGGCAATGAGCAGTTCTTC.

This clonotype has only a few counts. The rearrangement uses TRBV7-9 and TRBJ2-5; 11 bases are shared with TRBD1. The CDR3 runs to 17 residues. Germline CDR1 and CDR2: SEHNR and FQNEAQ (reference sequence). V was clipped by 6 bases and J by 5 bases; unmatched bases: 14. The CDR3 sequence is CASSPIPGQGEGETQYF. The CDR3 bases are TGTGCCAGCAGTCCTATTCCGGGACAGGGGGAGGGGGAGACCCAGTACTTC.

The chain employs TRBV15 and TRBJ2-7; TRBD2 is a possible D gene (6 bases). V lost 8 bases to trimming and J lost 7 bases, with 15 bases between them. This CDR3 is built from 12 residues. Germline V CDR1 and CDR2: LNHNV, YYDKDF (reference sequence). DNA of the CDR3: TGTGCCACCGCGGAGGGGAGTGGAGAGCAGTACTTC. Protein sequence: CATAEGSGEQYF.

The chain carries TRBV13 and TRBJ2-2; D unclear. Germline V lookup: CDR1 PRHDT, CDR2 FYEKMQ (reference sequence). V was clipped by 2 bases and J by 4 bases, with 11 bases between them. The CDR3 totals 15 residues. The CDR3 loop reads CASSLSQAVTGELFF. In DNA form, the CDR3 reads TGTGCCAGCAGCTTAAGTCAGGCGGTCACCGGGGAGCTGTTTTTT.

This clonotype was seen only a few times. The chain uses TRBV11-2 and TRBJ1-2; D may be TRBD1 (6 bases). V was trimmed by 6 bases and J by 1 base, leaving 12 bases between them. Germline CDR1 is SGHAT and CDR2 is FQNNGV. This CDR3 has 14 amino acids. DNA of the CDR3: TGTGCCAGCAGTATCAGGACAGATAACTATGGCTACACCTTC. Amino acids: CASSIRTDNYGYTF.

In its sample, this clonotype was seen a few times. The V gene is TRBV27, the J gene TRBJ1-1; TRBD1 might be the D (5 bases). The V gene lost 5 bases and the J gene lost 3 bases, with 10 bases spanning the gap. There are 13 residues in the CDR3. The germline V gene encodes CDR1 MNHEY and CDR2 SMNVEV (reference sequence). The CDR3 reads CASSMRGHTEAFF. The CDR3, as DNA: TGTGCCAGCAGTATGAGGGGTCACACTGAAGCTTTCTTT.

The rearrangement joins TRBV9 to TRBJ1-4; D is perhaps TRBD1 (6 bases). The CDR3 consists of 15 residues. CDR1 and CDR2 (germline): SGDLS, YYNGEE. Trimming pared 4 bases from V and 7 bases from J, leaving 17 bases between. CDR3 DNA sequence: TGTGCCAGCAGCCCCACAGGGTCTATAGGTGAAAAACTGTTTTTT. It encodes CASSPTGSIGEKLFF.

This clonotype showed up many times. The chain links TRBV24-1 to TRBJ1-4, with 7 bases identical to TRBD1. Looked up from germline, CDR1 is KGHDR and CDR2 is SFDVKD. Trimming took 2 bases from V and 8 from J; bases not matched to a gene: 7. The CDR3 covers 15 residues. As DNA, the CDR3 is TGTGCCACCAGTGATTCGACAGGGCGACACGAAAAACTGTTTTTT. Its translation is CATSDSTGRHEKLFF.

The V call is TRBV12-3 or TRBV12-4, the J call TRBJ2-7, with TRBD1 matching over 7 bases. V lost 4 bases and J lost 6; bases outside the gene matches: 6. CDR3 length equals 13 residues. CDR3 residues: CASSYGDRSEQYF. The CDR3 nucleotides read TGTGCCAGCAGTTACGGGGACAGAAGCGAGCAGTACTTC.

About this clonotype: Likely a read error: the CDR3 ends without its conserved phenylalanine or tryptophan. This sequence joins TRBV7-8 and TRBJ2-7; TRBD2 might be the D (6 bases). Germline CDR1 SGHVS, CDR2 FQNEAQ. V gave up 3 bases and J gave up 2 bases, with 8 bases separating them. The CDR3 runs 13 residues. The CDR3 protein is CASSLGGTYEQYS. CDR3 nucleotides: TGTGCCAGCAGCTTGGGGGGTACCTACGAGCAGTACTCC.

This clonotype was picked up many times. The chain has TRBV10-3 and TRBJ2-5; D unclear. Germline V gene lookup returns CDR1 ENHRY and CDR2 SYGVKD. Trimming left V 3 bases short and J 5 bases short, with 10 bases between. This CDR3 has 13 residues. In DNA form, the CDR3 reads TGTGCCATCAGTGAAACCCTTGAGGAGACCCAGTACTTC. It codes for CAISETLEETQYF.

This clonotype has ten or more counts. The CDR3 sequence is CASRFRPDSLNTGELFF. The CDR3 DNA is TGTGCCAGCAGATTCAGGCCTGACAGCTTAAACACCGGGGAGCTGTTTTTT. V gene TRBV7-8 combines with J gene TRBJ2-2, with a tentative D call TRBD1 (5 bases). Germline CDR1 is SGHVS and CDR2 is FQNEAQ. V shed 6 bases and J shed 2 bases, with 19 bases lying between them. This CDR3 is 17 amino acids long.

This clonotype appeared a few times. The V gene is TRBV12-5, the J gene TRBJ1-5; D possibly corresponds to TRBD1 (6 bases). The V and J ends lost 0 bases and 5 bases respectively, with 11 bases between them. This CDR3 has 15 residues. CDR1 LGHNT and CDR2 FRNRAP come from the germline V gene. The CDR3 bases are TGTGCTAGTGGTTTGGTGGGGGGGCTGGATCAGCCCCAGCATTTT. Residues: CASGLVGGLDQPQHF.

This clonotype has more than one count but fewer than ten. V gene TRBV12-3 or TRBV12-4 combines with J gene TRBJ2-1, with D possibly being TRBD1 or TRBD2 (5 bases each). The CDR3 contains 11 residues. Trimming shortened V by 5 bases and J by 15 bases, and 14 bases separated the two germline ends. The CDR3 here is CASSLGVWVFF. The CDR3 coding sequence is TGTGCCAGCAGTCTGGGGGTATGGGTGTTCTTC.

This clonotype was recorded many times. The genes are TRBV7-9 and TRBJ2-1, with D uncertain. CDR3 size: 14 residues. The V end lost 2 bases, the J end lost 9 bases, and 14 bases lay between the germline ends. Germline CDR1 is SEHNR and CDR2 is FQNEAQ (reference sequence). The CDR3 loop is CASSLPSGSGEQFF. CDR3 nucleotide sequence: TGTGCCAGCAGCTTACCTTCTGGGTCCGGTGAGCAGTTCTTC.

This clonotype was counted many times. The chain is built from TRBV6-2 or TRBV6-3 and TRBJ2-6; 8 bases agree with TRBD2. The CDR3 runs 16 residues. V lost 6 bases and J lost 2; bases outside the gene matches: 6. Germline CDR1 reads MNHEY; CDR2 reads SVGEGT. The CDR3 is CASSRFGRAGANVLTF. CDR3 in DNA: TGTGCCAGCAGCCGGTTCGGGAGGGCTGGGGCCAACGTCCTGACTTTC.

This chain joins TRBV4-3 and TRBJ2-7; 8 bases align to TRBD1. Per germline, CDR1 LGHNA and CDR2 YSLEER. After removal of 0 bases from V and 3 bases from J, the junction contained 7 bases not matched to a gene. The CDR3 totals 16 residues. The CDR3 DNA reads TGCGCCAGCAGCCAAGATTTGGGCGGACAGGGCTACGAGCAGTACTTC. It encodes CASSQDLGGQGYEQYF.

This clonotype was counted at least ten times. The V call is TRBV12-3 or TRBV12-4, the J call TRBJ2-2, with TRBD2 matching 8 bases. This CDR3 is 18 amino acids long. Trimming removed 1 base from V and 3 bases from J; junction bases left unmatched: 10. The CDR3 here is CASSLGGSGGMYTGELFF. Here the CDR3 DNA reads TGTGCCAGCAGTTTAGGCGGGTCGGGGGGGATGTACACCGGGGAGCTGTTTTTT.

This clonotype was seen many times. CDR3 residues: CASSEVATGQAEDTQYF. In DNA form, the CDR3 reads TGTGCCAGCAGTGAAGTGGCAACGGGACAGGCAGAGGATACGCAGTATTTT. V usage is TRBV2 and J usage is TRBJ2-3; 8 bases agree with TRBD1. The CDR3 sequence is 17 residues long. CDR1 is SNHLY and CDR2 is FYNNEI in the germline V gene. V was pared by 1 base and J by 6 bases, with 12 bases of the junction left unmatched.